Given below is one TCR beta chain in context. The data originate from a study of blood T cell repertoires in COVID-19. The wider study: Nucleic acid was either cDNA or gDNA, and it came from T cells, B-cell-depleted T cells, or PBMCs.

Clones were read by immunoSEQ multiplex PCR, and TCRdb kept only the in-frame ones, dropping some. The sample lists fewer than 70,000 clones, 60% to 85% occurring once. The germline gives CDR1 SGHDT, CDR2 YYEEEE. The CDR3 runs to 12 residues. V lost 3 bases, J lost 8 bases, and 3 bases stayed unmatched. Material: peripheral blood. The TCR was taken from a man aged 55-75 years with acute or convalescent COVID-19. This rearrangement joins TRBV5-6 to TRBJ1-2; the match to TRBD1 covers 8 bases. The CDR3, as DNA: TGTGCCAGCAGCTCACCAGGGGGCGGCTACACCTTC. As protein: CASSSPGGGYTF.